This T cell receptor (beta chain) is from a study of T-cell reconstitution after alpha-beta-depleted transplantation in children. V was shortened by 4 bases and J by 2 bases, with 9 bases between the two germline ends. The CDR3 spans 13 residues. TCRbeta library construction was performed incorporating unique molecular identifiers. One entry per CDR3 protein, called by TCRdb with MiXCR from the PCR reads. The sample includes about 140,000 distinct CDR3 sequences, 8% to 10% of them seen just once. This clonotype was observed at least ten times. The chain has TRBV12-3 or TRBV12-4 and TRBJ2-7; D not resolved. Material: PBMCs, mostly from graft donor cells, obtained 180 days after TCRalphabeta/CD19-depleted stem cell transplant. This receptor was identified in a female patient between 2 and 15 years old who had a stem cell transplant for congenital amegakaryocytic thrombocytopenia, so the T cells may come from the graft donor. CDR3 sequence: CASSSLQAYEQYF. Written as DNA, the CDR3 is TGTGCCAGCAGTTCCCTCCAAGCCTACGAGCAGTACTTC.